This is a list of T cell receptor beta chains from one sample in a study of radiation and T cells in renal cell carcinoma. Only in-frame clones appear in the TCRdb table, and some are missing; sequencing was by immunoSEQ multiplex PCR. Altogether 150,000 or so clones are present, about nine tenths being singletons, with the ten largest covering roughly 12%. Here the sequenced sample was blood, taken from a patient whose treatment included radiotherapy and nephrectomy. The receptors stem from a woman in her fifties or sixties with renal cell carcinoma. The CDR3 runs from the conserved cysteine through the conserved F or W. A D gene is named only where the DNA matches it firmly. Expanded clones get a size class; other rows say once, few or many, or leave the size out.

clone size,D gene,J gene,V gene,CDR3 protein,CDR3 DNA
.,TRBD1,TRBJ1-1,TRBV7-9,CASSLADRGGGSEAFF,TGTGCCAGCAGCTTAGCAGACAGGGGAGGTGGGTCTGAAGCTTTCTTT
once,TRBD1,TRBJ1-5,TRBV7-2,CASSSDRDQPQHF,TGTGCCAGCAGCTCTGACAGGGACCAGCCCCAGCATTTT
.,.,TRBJ1-2,TRBV5-1,CASSLRNYGYTF,TGCGCCAGCAGCTTACGTAACTATGGCTACACCTTC
.,TRBD1,TRBJ1-1,TRBV19,CASSPGTGTTEAFF,TGTGCCAGTAGTCCCGGGACAGGGACCACTGAAGCTTTCTTT
.,.,TRBJ1-2,TRBV2,CASSEGQNYGYTF,TGTGCCAGCAGTGAAGGGCAGAACTATGGCTACACCTTC
.,TRBD1,TRBJ2-7,TRBV5-1,CASSLGTDSYEQYF,TGCGCCAGCAGCTTAGGGACAGACTCCTACGAGCAGTACTTC
few,.,TRBJ1-1,TRBV7-9,CASTKPGGFTEAFF,TGTGCCAGCACTAAACCGGGGGGGTTCACTGAAGCTTTCTTT
.,.,TRBJ1-1,TRBV5-1,CASSLSSDTEAFF,TGCGCCAGCAGCTTGTCGTCAGACACTGAAGCTTTCTTT
.,.,TRBJ2-7,TRBV9,CASSPTRGYTYEQYF,TGTGCCAGCAGCCCCACGAGGGGTTATACCTACGAGCAGTACTTC
.,.,TRBJ2-2,TRBV19,CASSILGQSTGELFF,TGTGCCAGTAGTATATTAGGACAGTCTACCGGGGAGCTGTTTTTT
.,.,TRBJ2-5,TRBV10-3,CATMGADLETQYF,TGTGCCACGATGGGGGCGGATCTGGAGACCCAGTACTTC
.,.,TRBJ2-7,TRBV19,CASSPPGTPSYEQYF,TGTGCCAGTAGCCCCCCCGGGACCCCCTCCTACGAGCAGTACTTC
.,TRBD1,TRBJ1-2,TRBV25-1,CASSREQGARYGYTF,TGTGCCAGCAGTCGGGAACAGGGGGCCCGGTATGGCTACACCTTC
.,.,TRBJ1-3,TRBV4-1,CASSQEQAAGSGNTIYF,TGCGCCAGCAGCCAAGAACAGGCGGCAGGCTCTGGAAACACCATATATTTT
.,TRBD1,TRBJ2-6,TRBV19,CASSIVTGRVGANVLTF,TGTGCCAGTAGTATAGTGACAGGGCGGGTCGGGGCCAACGTCCTGACTTTC
.,.,TRBJ1-4,TRBV6-6,CATTGANEKLFF,TGTGCCACCACCGGGGCGAATGAAAAACTGTTTTTT
.,TRBD1,TRBJ2-2,TRBV19,CASDKDRTRPGELFF,TGTGCCAGCGACAAGGACAGGACCAGGCCCGGGGAGCTGTTTTTT
.,.,TRBJ2-7,TRBV2,CASSDSRIYEQYF,TGTGCCAGCAGTGACTCGCGGATCTACGAGCAGTACTTC
.,TRBD1,TRBJ1-1,TRBV6-5,CASTPDRGRKAFF,TGTGCCAGCACCCCGGACAGGGGAAGGAAAGCTTTCTTT
.,.,TRBJ2-7,TRBV5-1,CASSLGREQYF,TGCGCCAGCAGCTTGGGGCGCGAGCAGTACTTC
once,.,TRBJ2-3,TRBV12-5,CASGPVRGVKADTQYF,TGTGCTAGTGGACCGGTAAGGGGGGTGAAAGCAGATACGCAGTATTTT
.,.,TRBJ1-6,TRBV7-9,CASSFRGDSPLHF,TGTGCCAGCAGCTTCAGGGGAGATTCACCCCTCCACTTT
.,.,TRBJ2-5,TRBV9,CASSVGPRQETQYF,TGTGCCAGCAGCGTAGGGCCACGCCAAGAGACCCAGTACTTC
.,TRBD1,TRBJ1-5,TRBV27,CASSLYWTGGNQPQHF,TGTGCCAGCAGTTTATATTGGACAGGAGGGAATCAGCCCCAGCATTTT
.,.,TRBJ1-1,TRBV19,CATKTVGGTEAFF,TGTGCCACCAAAACAGTGGGGGGGACTGAAGCTTTCTTT
.,TRBD1,TRBJ1-1,TRBV7-6,CASSWGQAGNTEAFF,TGTGCCAGCAGCTGGGGACAGGCGGGGAACACTGAAGCTTTCTTT
.,TRBD2,TRBJ2-7,TRBV18,CASSPPLAGGFYEQYF,TGTGCCAGCTCACCACCCCTAGCGGGGGGCTTCTACGAGCAGTACTTC
once,.,TRBJ1-2,TRBV19,CASSIETAGDGYTF,TGTGCCAGTAGTATAGAAACCGCGGGGGATGGCTACACCTTC
once,.,TRBJ2-2,TRBV30,CAWSPPGELFF,TGTGCCTGGAGCCCCCCAGGGGAGCTGTTTTTT
.,TRBD2,TRBJ2-1,TRBV7-8,CASSPPELAGGPLNEQFF,TGTGCCAGCAGCCCCCCCGAACTAGCGGGGGGGCCCCTCAATGAGCAGTTCTTC